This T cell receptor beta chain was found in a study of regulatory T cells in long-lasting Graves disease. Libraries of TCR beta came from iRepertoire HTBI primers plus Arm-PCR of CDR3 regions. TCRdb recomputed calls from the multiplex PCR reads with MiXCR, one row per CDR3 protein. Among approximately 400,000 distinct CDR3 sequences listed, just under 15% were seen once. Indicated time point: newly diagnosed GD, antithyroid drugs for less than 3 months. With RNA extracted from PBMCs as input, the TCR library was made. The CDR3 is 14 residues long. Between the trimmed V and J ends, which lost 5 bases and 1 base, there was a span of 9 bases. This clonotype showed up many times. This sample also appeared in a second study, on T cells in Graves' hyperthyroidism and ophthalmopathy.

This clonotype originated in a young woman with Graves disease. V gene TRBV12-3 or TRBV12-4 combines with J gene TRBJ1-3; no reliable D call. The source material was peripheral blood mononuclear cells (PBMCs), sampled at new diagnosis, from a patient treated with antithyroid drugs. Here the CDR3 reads CASSPHQSGNTIYF. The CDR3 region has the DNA TGTGCCAGCAGTCCACATCAATCTGGAAACACCATATATTTT.